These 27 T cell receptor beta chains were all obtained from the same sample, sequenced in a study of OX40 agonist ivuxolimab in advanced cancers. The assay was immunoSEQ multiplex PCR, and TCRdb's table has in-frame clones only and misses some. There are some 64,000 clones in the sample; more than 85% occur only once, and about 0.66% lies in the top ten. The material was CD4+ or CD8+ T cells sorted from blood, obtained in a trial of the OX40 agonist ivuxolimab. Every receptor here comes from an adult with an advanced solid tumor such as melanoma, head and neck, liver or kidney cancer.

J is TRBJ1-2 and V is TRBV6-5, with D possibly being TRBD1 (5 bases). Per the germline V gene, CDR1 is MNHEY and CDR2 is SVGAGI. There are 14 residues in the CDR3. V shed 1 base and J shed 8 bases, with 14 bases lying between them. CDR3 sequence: CASSYWQGPRGYTF. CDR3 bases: TGTGCCAGCAGTTACTGGCAGGGCCCTCGAGGCTACACCTTC.

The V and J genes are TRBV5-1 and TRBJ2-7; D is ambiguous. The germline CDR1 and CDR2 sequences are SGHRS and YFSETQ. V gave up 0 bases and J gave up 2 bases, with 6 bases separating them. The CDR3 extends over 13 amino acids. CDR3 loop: CASSLGAPYEQYF. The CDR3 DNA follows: TGCGCCAGCAGCTTGGGGGCGCCCTACGAGCAGTACTTC.

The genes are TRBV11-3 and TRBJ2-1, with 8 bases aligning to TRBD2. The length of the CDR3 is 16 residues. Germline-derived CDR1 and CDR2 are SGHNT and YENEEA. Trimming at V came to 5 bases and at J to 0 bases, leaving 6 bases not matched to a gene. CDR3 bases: TGTGCCAGCAGCCACGGACTAGCCAGCTCCTACAATGAGCAGTTCTTC. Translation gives CASSHGLASSYNEQFF. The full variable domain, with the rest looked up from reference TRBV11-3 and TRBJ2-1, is EAGVVQSPRYKIIEKKQPVAFWCNPISGHNTLYWYLQNLGQGPELLIRYENEEAVDDSQLPKDRFSAERLKGVDSTLKIQPAELGDSAVYLCASSHGLASSYNEQFFGPGTRLTVL.

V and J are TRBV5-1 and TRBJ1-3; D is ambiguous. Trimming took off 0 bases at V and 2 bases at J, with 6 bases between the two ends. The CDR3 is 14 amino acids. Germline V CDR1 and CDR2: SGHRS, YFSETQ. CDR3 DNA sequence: TGCGCCAGCAGCTTGGAGGTTGCTGGAAACACCATATATTTT. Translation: CASSLEVAGNTIYF.

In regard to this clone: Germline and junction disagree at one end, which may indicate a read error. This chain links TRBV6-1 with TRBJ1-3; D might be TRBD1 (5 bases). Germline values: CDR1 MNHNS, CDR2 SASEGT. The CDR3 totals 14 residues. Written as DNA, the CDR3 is TGTGCCAGCAGGGAAGGGGCCAGTGGAAACACCATATATTTT. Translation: CASREGASGNTIYF.

The CDR3 DNA reads as TGTGCCAGCAGCCCGGTAGGGGTGTCCTACGAGCAGTACTTC. This encodes CASSPVGVSYEQYF. The V call is TRBV7-3, the J call TRBJ2-7; TRBD1 might be the D (5 bases). Between the trimmed V and J ends, which lost 5 bases and 1 base, there was a span of 12 bases. The CDR3 runs 14 residues. CDR1 and CDR2 (germline): SGHTA, FQGTGA.

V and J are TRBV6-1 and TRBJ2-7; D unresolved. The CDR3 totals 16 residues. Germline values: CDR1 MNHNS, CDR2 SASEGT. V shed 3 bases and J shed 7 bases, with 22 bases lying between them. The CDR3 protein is CASSEFVGGILREQYF. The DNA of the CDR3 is TGTGCCAGCAGTGAGTTTGTAGGCGGTATCCTACGGGAGCAGTACTTC.

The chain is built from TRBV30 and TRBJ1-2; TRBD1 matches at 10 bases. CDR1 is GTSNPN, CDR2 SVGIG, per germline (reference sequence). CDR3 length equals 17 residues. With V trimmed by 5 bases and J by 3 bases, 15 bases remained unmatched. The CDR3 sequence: CAWGEGAYGQGDYGYTF. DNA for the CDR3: TGTGCCTGGGGCGAAGGGGCCTACGGACAGGGGGACTATGGCTACACCTTC.

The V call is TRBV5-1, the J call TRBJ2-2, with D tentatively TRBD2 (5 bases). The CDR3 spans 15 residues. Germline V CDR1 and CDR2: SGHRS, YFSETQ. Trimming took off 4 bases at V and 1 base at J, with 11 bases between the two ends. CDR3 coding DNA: TGCGCCAGCAGCCGCGAGCGGCTGAACACCGGGGAGCTGTTTTTT. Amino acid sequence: CASSRERLNTGELFF. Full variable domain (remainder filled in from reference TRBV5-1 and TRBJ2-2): KAGVTQTPRYLIKTRGQQVTLSCSPISGHRSVSWYQQTPGQGLQFLFEYFSETQRNKGNFPGRFSGRQFSNSRSEMNVSTLELGDSALYLCASSRERLNTGELFFGEGSRLTVL.

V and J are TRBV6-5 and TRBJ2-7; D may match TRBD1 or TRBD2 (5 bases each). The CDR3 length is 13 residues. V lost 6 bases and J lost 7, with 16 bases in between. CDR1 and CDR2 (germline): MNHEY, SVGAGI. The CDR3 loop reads CASRVDFGGEQYF. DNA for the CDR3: TGTGCCAGCAGAGTAGATTTTGGGGGAGAGCAGTACTTC.

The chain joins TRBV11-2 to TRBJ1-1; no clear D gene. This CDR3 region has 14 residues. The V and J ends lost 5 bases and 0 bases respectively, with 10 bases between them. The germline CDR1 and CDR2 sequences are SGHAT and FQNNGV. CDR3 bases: TGTGCCAGCAGCCGCGGGAATATGAACACTGAAGCTTTCTTT. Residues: CASSRGNMNTEAFF. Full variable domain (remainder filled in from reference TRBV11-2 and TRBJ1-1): EAGVAQSPRYKIIEKRQSVAFWCNPISGHATLYWYQQILGQGPKLLIQFQNNGVVDDSQLPKDRFSAERLKGVDSTLKIQPAKLEDSAVYLCASSRGNMNTEAFFGQGTRLTVV.

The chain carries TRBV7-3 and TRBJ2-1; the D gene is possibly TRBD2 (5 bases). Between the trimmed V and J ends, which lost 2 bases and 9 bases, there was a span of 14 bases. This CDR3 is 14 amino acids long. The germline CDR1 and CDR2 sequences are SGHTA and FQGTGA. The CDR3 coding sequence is TGTGCCAGCAGCTTACGAGAGAGAGGGAGTGAGCAGTTCTTC. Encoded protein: CASSLRERGSEQFF. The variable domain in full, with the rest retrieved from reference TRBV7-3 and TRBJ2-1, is GAGVSQTPSNKVTEKGKYVELRCDPISGHTALYWYRQSLGQGPEFLIYFQGTGAADDSGLPNDRFFAVRPEGSVSTLKIQRTERGDSAVYLCASSLRERGSEQFFGPGTRLTVL.

CDR3 nucleotides: TGCAGCGTTCTACGTGGGGCCAACGTCCTGACTTTC. Translation: CSVLRGANVLTF. The rearrangement joins TRBV29-1 to TRBJ2-6, with D unresolved. This CDR3 spans 12 amino acids. Germline V gene sequence: CDR1 SQVTM, CDR2 ANQGSEA. V lost 5 bases and J lost 3, with 5 bases in between.

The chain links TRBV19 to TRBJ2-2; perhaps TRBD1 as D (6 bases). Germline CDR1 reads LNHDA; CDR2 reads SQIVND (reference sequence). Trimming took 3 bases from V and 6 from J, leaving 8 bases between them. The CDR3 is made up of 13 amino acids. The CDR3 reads CASSISGAGELFF. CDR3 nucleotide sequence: TGTGCCAGTAGTATTTCAGGGGCCGGGGAGCTGTTTTTT.

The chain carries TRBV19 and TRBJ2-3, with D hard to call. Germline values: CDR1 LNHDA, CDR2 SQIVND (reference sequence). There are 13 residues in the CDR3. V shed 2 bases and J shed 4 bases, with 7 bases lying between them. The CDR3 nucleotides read TGTGCCAGTAGTATAACCCCAGCAGATACGCAGTATTTT. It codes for CASSITPADTQYF.

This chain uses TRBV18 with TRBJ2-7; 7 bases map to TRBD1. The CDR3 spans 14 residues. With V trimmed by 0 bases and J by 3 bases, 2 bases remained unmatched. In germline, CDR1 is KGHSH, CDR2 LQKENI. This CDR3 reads CASSPPGQSYEQYF. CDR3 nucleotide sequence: TGTGCCAGCTCACCACCGGGACAGAGCTACGAGCAGTACTTC.

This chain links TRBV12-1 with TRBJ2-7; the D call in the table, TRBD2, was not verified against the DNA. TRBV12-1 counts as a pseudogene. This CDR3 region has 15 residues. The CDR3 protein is CASSLPRDWIGEQYF. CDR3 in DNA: TGTGCCAGCAGCCTCCCCAGGGACTGGATTGGAGAGCAGTACTTC.

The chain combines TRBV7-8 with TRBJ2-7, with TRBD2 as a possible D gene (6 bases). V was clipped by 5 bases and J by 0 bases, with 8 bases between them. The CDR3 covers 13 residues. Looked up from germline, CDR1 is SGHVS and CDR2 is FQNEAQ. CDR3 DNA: TGTGCCAGCAGCCCCGGGGGCTCCTACGAGCAGTACTTC. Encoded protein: CASSPGGSYEQYF.

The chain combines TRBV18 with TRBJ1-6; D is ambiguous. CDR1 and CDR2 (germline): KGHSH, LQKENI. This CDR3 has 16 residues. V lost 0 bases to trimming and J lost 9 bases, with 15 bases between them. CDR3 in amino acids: CASSPPGLSLASPLHF. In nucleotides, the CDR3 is TGTGCCAGCTCACCACCAGGATTAAGCCTGGCTTCACCCCTCCACTTT.

The CDR3 sequence is CASSIYRDYGRPDTQYF. The CDR3 nucleotides read TGTGCCAGCAGCATATACCGGGACTATGGTCGTCCAGATACGCAGTATTTT. This chain joins TRBV5-6 and TRBJ2-3; TRBD2 matches 7 bases. Germline values: CDR1 SGHDT, CDR2 YYEEEE. The V and J ends lost 4 bases and 4 bases, in that order; junction bases with no gene match: 15. The CDR3 consists of 17 residues.

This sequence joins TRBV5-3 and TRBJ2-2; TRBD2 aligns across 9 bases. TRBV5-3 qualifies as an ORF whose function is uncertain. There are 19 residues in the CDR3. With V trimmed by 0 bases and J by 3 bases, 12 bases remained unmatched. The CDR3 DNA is TGTGCCAGAAGCTTGGAGCGGGAGGTCGGTAGGGAGGACACCGGGGAGCTGTTTTTT. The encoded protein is CARSLEREVGREDTGELFF.

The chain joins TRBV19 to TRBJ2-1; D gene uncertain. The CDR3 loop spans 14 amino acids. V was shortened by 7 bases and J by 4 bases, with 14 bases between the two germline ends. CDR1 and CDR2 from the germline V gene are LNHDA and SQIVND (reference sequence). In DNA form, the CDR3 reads TGTGCCAGTAAGGGTGCCCTGGATTACAATGAGCAGTTCTTC. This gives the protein CASKGALDYNEQFF.

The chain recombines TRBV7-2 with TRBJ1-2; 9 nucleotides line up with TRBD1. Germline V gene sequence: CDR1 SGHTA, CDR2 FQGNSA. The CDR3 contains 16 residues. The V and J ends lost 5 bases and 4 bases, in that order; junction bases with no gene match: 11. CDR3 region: CASSPAKDRGSYGYTF. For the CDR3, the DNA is TGTGCCAGCAGCCCAGCGAAGGACAGGGGAAGCTATGGCTACACCTTC.

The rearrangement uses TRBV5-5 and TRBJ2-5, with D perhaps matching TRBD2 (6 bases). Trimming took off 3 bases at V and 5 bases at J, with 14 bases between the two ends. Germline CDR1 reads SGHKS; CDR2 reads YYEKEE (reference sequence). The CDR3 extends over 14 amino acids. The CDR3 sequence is CASSSVSGAETQYF. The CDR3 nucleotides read TGTGCCAGCAGCTCCGTTTCGGGAGCCGAGACCCAGTACTTC.

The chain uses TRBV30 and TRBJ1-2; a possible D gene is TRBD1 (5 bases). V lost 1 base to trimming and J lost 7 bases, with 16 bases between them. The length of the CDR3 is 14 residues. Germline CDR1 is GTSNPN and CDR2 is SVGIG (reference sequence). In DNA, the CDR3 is TGTGCCTGGAGTGGACAGCTATTTGAAAGTGGCTACACCTTC. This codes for CAWSGQLFESGYTF.

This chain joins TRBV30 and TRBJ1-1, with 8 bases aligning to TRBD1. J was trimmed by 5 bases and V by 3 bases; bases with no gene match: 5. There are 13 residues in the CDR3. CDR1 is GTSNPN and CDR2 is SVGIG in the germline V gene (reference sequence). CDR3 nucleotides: TGTGCCTGGAGCGACACAGGGGGTACTGAAGCTTTCTTT. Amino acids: CAWSDTGGTEAFF.

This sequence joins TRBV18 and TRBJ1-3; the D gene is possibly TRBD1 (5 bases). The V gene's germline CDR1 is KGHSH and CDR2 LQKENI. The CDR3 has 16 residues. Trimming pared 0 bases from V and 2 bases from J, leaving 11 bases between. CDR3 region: CASSPPQETTGNTIYF. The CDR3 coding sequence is TGTGCCAGCTCACCACCACAGGAGACAACTGGAAACACCATATATTTT.